This is a list of T cell receptor beta chains from one sample in a study of cytomegalovirus exposure and HLA in healthy donors. TCRdb's table, derived via immunoSEQ multiplex PCR, lists solely in-frame clones and lacks some. The sample shows about 250,000 clones, around 78% of them seen only once. The sample comprised PBMCs. The origin of the receptors is a boy younger than 18 in good health and CMV-seronegative. The CDR3 runs from the conserved cysteine through the conserved F or W. Fields, in order: J gene, clone size, CDR3 length, V gene, CDR3 protein. The size of a clone is reported for some rows only, either as once, few or many, or as a class for expanded clones.

j_call: TRBJ2-3; clone_size: .; cdr3_length: 14; v_call: TRBV7-8; cdr3_aa: CASSSTGRTDTQYF
j_call: TRBJ2-1; clone_size: .; cdr3_length: 15; v_call: TRBV11-2; cdr3_aa: CASSLVGGRANEQFF
j_call: TRBJ1-5; clone_size: .; cdr3_length: 14; v_call: TRBV5-5; cdr3_aa: CASSRTGGNQPQHF
j_call: TRBJ1-2; clone_size: .; cdr3_length: 16; v_call: TRBV19; cdr3_aa: CASSSRPRQVRNGYTF
j_call: TRBJ2-7; clone_size: .; cdr3_length: 13; v_call: TRBV2; cdr3_aa: CASSLQPVGVQYF
j_call: TRBJ1-5; clone_size: .; cdr3_length: 15; v_call: TRBV7-2; cdr3_aa: CASSNRGHSNQPQHF
j_call: TRBJ1-2; clone_size: .; cdr3_length: 15; v_call: TRBV6-5; cdr3_aa: CASSYLSGGNYGYTF
j_call: TRBJ1-1; clone_size: .; cdr3_length: 11; v_call: TRBV6-1; cdr3_aa: CASSGQVEAFF
j_call: TRBJ1-2; clone_size: .; cdr3_length: 15; v_call: TRBV15; cdr3_aa: CATSRDLGGDYGYPF
j_call: TRBJ1-5; clone_size: once; cdr3_length: 20; v_call: TRBV10-1; cdr3_aa: CASSESIDGSRQGSNQPQHF